This T cell receptor (beta chain) was captured by sequencing in a study of early T cells in non-severe SARS-CoV-2 infection. Study results and caveats: VDJdb matching favored anti-spike CD8 responses, missing private and CD4 specificities.

Unique molecular identifiers were affixed to single, distinct cDNA molecules. MiXCR, run by TCRdb on the 5' RACE reads, gives a single entry per CDR3 protein. This sample has under 85,000 distinct CDR3 sequences, with around 13% found just once. The sample holds many counts of this clonotype. Its cognate antigen is unknown. Looked up from germline, CDR1 is MNHEY and CDR2 is SVGEGT. The trim removed 4 bases at V and 6 bases at J, leaving 8 bases unmatched. The length of the CDR3 is 15 residues. Input material: whole blood. This TCR was sampled from an adult who was a healthcare worker with PCR-confirmed SARS-CoV-2 infection or an uninfected control (not recorded which). The chain carries TRBV6-2 or TRBV6-3 and TRBJ1-5; 8 nucleotides line up with TRBD1. The CDR3 sequence: CASSSTGQGSQPQHF. CDR3 nucleotides: TGTGCCAGCAGTTCGACAGGACAGGGTAGTCAGCCCCAGCATTTT.